These T cell receptor beta chains were read from a single sample in a study of blood T cells in healthy people across ages. TCRdb independently ran MiXCR on the 5' RACE reads; one entry per CDR3 protein. Seen here are roughly 1.4 million distinct CDR3 sequences, 59% observed once, and the top ten hold 5% to 7%. The material sequenced was blood. These receptors all come from a young man in good health. Both conserved end residues are part of each CDR3. D genes are given only for firm matches. A row's size may be missing; if present it is once, few, many or a size class.

>-|TRBV20-1|few|TRBJ2-7
CSAREDTYEQYF
TGCAGTGCTAGGGAGGATACCTACGAGCAGTACTTC
>-|TRBV7-6|-|TRBJ2-7
CASSSGTDISYEQYF
TGTGCCAGCAGCTCTGGGACCGACATATCCTACGAGCAGTACTTC
>-|TRBV7-9|-|TRBJ2-6
CASRPDEEVLSGANVLTF
TGTGCCAGCAGGCCCGATGAGGAGGTGCTCTCTGGGGCCAACGTCCTGACTTTC
>TRBD2|TRBV7-2|-|TRBJ2-1
CASSLAGLGHIEQFF
TGTGCCAGCAGCTTAGCGGGACTAGGGCATATTGAGCAGTTCTTC
>TRBD2|TRBV7-2|-|TRBJ2-5
CASSLLGRGEQYF
TGTGCCAGCAGCTTGCTTGGCCGGGGGGAGCAGTACTTC
>-|TRBV25-1|-|TRBJ2-1
CASTSSGWDEQFF
TGTGCCAGCACCTCCTCAGGCTGGGATGAGCAGTTCTTC
>TRBD1|TRBV20-1|once|TRBJ1-6
CSARSSPTGLGNSPLHF
TGCAGTGCTAGATCCTCACCGACAGGGTTGGGGAATTCACCCCTCCACTTT
>-|TRBV5-1|-|TRBJ2-5
CASSLDRTTETQYF
TGCGCCAGCAGCTTGGACAGAACGACGGAGACCCAGTACTTC
>TRBD2|TRBV20-1|-|TRBJ2-1
CSAPGTSGSSYNEQFF
TGCAGTGCCCCGGGGACTAGCGGGTCCTCCTACAATGAGCAGTTCTTC
>-|TRBV20-1|-|TRBJ2-1
CSALAADYNEQFF
TGCAGTGCCCTGGCAGCGGATTACAATGAGCAGTTCTTC
>-|TRBV4-1|-|TRBJ2-7
CASSQAPAVSYEQYF
TGCGCCAGCAGCCAAGCCCCGGCAGTCTCCTACGAGCAGTACTTC
>TRBD2|TRBV4-1|-|TRBJ2-1
CASRPGGRNINEQFF
TGCGCCAGCCGACCCGGCGGGAGAAATATCAATGAGCAGTTCTTC
>-|TRBV6-6|-|TRBJ2-3
CASQRTDTQYF
TGTGCCAGCCAGCGGACAGATACGCAGTATTTT
>TRBD2|TRBV7-9|-|TRBJ2-5
CASSPWTSGTSQETQYF
TGTGCCAGCAGCCCATGGACTAGCGGGACTAGCCAAGAGACCCAGTACTTC
>-|TRBV29-1|-|TRBJ2-7
CSVGTFYEQYF
TGCAGCGTCGGGACCTTCTACGAGCAGTACTTC
>-|TRBV4-3|once|TRBJ2-2
CASSQKTAGELFF
TGCGCCAGCAGCCAAAAGACTGCGGGCGAGCTGTTTTTT
>-|TRBV9|-|TRBJ1-4
CASSVNHNEKLFF
TGTGCCAGCAGCGTAAATCATAATGAAAAACTGTTTTTT
>-|TRBV6-2/TRBV6-3|few|TRBJ2-7
CASSKIRVSGEQYF
TGTGCCAGCAGTAAGATTAGGGTGTCGGGCGAGCAGTACTTC
>TRBD2|TRBV20-1|-|TRBJ2-3
CSAISGREGRDTQYF
TGCAGTGCTATATCGGGGCGGGAGGGGCGAGATACGCAGTATTTT
>-|TRBV27|-|TRBJ2-3
CASSLQQGTDTQYF
TGTGCCAGCAGTCTCCAGCAGGGCACAGATACGCAGTATTTT
>TRBD2|TRBV5-1|-|TRBJ2-7
CASSTGLAGGFDEQYF
TGCGCCAGCAGCACAGGACTAGCGGGAGGTTTCGACGAGCAGTACTTC
>-|TRBV2|-|TRBJ1-1
CASSDPGANTEAFF
TGTGCCAGCAGTGATCCGGGGGCAAACACTGAAGCTTTCTTT
>TRBD2|TRBV20-1|-|TRBJ2-7
CSASTSGVSYEQYF
TGCAGTGCTTCTACTAGCGGGGTGTCCTACGAGCAGTACTTC
>-|TRBV20-1|-|TRBJ2-3
CSAEYDLDLRTDTQYF
TGCAGTGCCGAGTATGATTTGGACCTACGCACAGATACGCAGTATTTT
>TRBD1|TRBV10-3|-|TRBJ2-5
CAITDRERETQYF
TGTGCCATCACCGACAGGGAGAGAGAGACCCAGTACTTC
>TRBD2|TRBV4-1|-|TRBJ2-7
CASSRLGTSGNYEQYF
TGCGCCAGCAGCCGTCTCGGGACTAGCGGGAACTACGAGCAGTACTTC
>-|TRBV6-5|once|TRBJ2-1
CASSYSVGLASYNEQFF
TGTGCCAGCAGTTACTCTGTTGGGCTAGCGAGTTACAATGAGCAGTTCTTC
>TRBD1|TRBV7-2|-|TRBJ2-5
CASSPSARGQETQYF
TGTGCCAGCAGCCCATCGGCCAGGGGGCAAGAGACCCAGTACTTC
>-|TRBV13|-|TRBJ1-2
CASSSAGGYTF
TGTGCCAGCAGCTCCGCTGGTGGCTACACCTTC
>TRBD1|TRBV5-6|-|TRBJ1-2
CASIVIDRGRDGYTF
TGTGCCAGCATCGTTATTGACAGGGGAAGGGATGGCTACACCTTC
>TRBD2|TRBV6-5|-|TRBJ2-5
CASSSRTSGTPETQYF
TGTGCCAGCAGTTCCCGGACTAGCGGGACCCCCGAGACCCAGTACTTC
>TRBD1|TRBV4-1|-|TRBJ2-7
CASSQDETGGLGEQYF
TGCGCCAGCAGCCAAGATGAGACAGGGGGACTTGGGGAGCAGTACTTC
>-|TRBV6-1|-|TRBJ2-4
CASSEAGLSDIQYF
TGTGCCAGCAGTGAAGCAGGGTTGAGTGACATTCAGTACTTC
>-|TRBV4-2|-|TRBJ1-5
CASSQAGSSNQPQHF
TGTGCCAGCAGCCAAGCCGGCAGTAGCAATCAGCCCCAGCATTTT
>TRBD1|TRBV4-1|-|TRBJ2-7
CASSRDRALPSSYNEQYF
TGCGCCAGCAGTCGGGACAGGGCCCTTCCTAGCTCCTACAATGAGCAGTACTTC
>TRBD1|TRBV28|few|TRBJ2-6
CASSLPIDDRGLDGANVLTF
TGTGCCAGCAGTTTGCCTATAGATGACAGGGGGCTCGACGGGGCCAACGTCCTGACTTTC
>TRBD1|TRBV4-3|-|TRBJ1-1
CASSQAGTGNTEAFF
TGCGCCAGCAGCCAGGCCGGGACAGGGAACACTGAAGCTTTCTTT
>-|TRBV2|-|TRBJ1-2
CASRGTPSGYTF
TGTGCCAGCAGAGGGACCCCGTCTGGCTACACCTTC
>-|TRBV3-1|-|TRBJ2-7
CASSQGPNPFDEQYF
TGTGCCAGCAGCCAAGGACCAAATCCTTTTGACGAGCAGTACTTC
>-|TRBV4-3|-|TRBJ2-3
CASSQDRGTSAGGTDTQYF
TGCGCCAGCAGCCAAGATCGCGGAACTTCGGCAGGTGGCACAGATACGCAGTATTTT
>-|TRBV28|-|TRBJ2-7
CASGRDFYEQYF
TGTGCCAGTGGACGGGATTTCTACGAGCAGTACTTC
>-|TRBV2|-|TRBJ2-3
CASSSSLNTQYF
TGTGCCAGCAGCTCCTCTCTAAATACGCAGTATTTT
>TRBD1|TRBV6-4|-|TRBJ2-1
CASSPVTGFPYNEQFF
TGTGCCAGCAGTCCGGTGACAGGGTTCCCCTACAATGAGCAGTTCTTC